These 18 T cell receptor beta chains were sequenced from one sample in a study of cytomegalovirus exposure and HLA in healthy donors (dated by TCRdb to 2016 to 2017). Library preparation employed the immunoSEQ multiplex PCR assay. The multiplex PCR relied on a mix of 60 forward primers for TCR Vbeta segments and 13 reverse primers for TCR Jbeta segments. This is the immuneACCESS table as TCRdb keeps it, with only in-frame sequences that have V and J called. A part of the clones is gone; compared with another copy, unresolved V genes explain less than half, and the rest is unexplained. A total of 100,000 to 150,000 clones appear in this sample, 82% of them only once. 2.5% to 3% of the sample rests with the top ten. Sequencing used PBMCs. These receptors were taken from a boy aged 2 to 10 in good health and CMV-seronegative.

J is TRBJ1-2 and V is TRBV13; possible D gene TRBD1, 6 bases. This CDR3 comprises 15 residues. The germline V and J ends were trimmed by 4 bases and 6 bases, with 18 bases remaining between them. The germline gives CDR1 PRHDT, CDR2 FYEKMQ (reference sequence). CDR3 protein: CASSSIVGGAHGYTF. The CDR3 DNA follows: TGTGCCAGCAGCTCCATAGTGGGGGGGGCGCATGGCTACACCTTC.

This clone showed up just a few times. The J gene is TRBJ2-3, the V gene TRBV9; D possibly corresponds to TRBD1 (5 bases). The CDR3 consists of 14 residues. Trimming stripped 0 bases from V and 1 base from J, with 6 bases between. Germline V gene lookup returns CDR1 SGDLS and CDR2 YYNGEE. CDR3 DNA sequence: TGTGCCAGCAGCGTAGTAGGGGGCACAGATACGCAGTATTTT. Its protein is CASSVVGGTDTQYF.

The chain carries TRBV6-5 and TRBJ2-5; tentative D call: TRBD1 (5 bases). The J call is uncertain, as TRBJ2-7 better fits the DNA end. The CDR3 length is 14 residues. From germline, CDR1 is MNHEY and CDR2 SVGAGI. The CDR3 protein is CASSYSDDRYEQYF. Written as DNA, the CDR3 is TGTGCCAGCAGTTACTCAGATGACAGATACGAGCAGTACTTC.

The V and J genes are TRBV7-8 and TRBJ2-7; TRBD2 might be the D (6 bases). V was trimmed by 2 bases and J by 3 bases, leaving 8 bases between them. This CDR3 is built from 13 residues. Germline CDR1 SGHVS, CDR2 FQNEAQ. CDR3 nucleotide sequence: TGTGCCAGCAGCTTACTTAGCGGCTACGAGCAGTACGTC. Protein: CASSLLSGYEQYV.

V and J are TRBV7-9 and TRBJ1-1; 7 bases fit TRBD1. CDR1 is SEHNR and CDR2 is FQNEAQ in the germline V gene (reference sequence). The length of the CDR3 is 14 residues. Trimming cost V 4 bases and J 5 bases; bases outside gene matches: 7. The CDR3 nucleotides are TGTGCCAGCAGCTCGTACAGGGGAGGTACTGAAGCTTTCTTT. Amino acid sequence: CASSSYRGGTEAFF.

The rearrangement joins TRBV30 to TRBJ1-3; D unresolved. The V gene lost 0 bases and the J gene lost 2 bases, with 14 bases spanning the gap. Germline CDR1 is GTSNPN and CDR2 is SVGIG (reference sequence). The CDR3 spans 16 residues. The CDR3 DNA reads as TGTGCCTGGAGTGTACCGGAGCTTGGTGCTGGAAACACCATATATTTT. Amino acid sequence: CAWSVPELGAGNTIYF.

This chain joins TRBV19 and TRBJ1-1, with a weak D call TRBD1 (5 bases). V was shortened by 3 bases and J by 2 bases, with 13 bases between the two germline ends. The germline gives CDR1 LNHDA, CDR2 SQIVND (reference sequence). The CDR3 extends over 15 amino acids. CDR3 amino acids: CASSIIMTANTEAFF. The CDR3 DNA sequence: TGTGCCAGTAGTATTATAATGACAGCAAACACTGAAGCTTTCTTT.

The chain uses TRBV27 and TRBJ2-5; D is possibly TRBD1 (5 bases). Trimming took 6 bases from V and 0 from J, leaving 11 bases between them. Germline CDR1 and CDR2: MNHEY and SMNVEV (reference sequence). CDR3 length: 14 residues. In nucleotides, the CDR3 is TGTGCCAGCAGCACTCAGGACAACCAAGAGACCCAGTACTTC. This codes for CASSTQDNQETQYF.

Here the CDR3 reads CASQTGGVVETQYF. CDR3 coding DNA: TGTGCCAGCCAGACAGGGGGCGTCGTGGAGACCCAGTACTTC. The J gene is TRBJ2-5, the V gene TRBV2; TRBD1 agrees at 10 bases. CDR3 length equals 14 residues. CDR1 and CDR2 (germline): SNHLY, FYNNEI. Trimming removed 8 bases from V and 5 bases from J; junction bases left unmatched: 8. The full variable domain, in which reference TRBV2 and TRBJ2-5 provide the parts outside the CDR3, is EPEVTQTPSHQVTQMGQEVILRCVPISNHLYFYWYRQILGQKVEFLVSFYNNEISEKSEIFDDQFSVERPDGSNFTLKIRSTKLEDSAMYFCASQTGGVVETQYFGPGTRLLVL.

The V call is TRBV27, the J call TRBJ2-7; possible D gene TRBD1, 6 bases. V shed 8 bases and J shed 5 bases, with 16 bases lying between them. The germline gives CDR1 MNHEY, CDR2 SMNVEV (reference sequence). The CDR3 contains 13 residues. CDR3 sequence: CASPPRGRDEQYV. The CDR3 DNA is TGTGCCAGCCCTCCCAGGGGCCGGGACGAGCAGTACGTC.

J is TRBJ1-5 and V is TRBV27; tentatively, D is TRBD1 (6 bases). There are 13 residues in the CDR3. V lost 5 bases and J 4 bases, leaving 9 bases between the germline ends. Germline CDR1 and CDR2: MNHEY and SMNVEV (reference sequence). The DNA for the CDR3 is TGTGCCAGCAGTATACAGGGAAATCAGCCCCAGCATTTT. Translating it yields CASSIQGNQPQHF.

About this clone: Different DNA sequences within this sample yield the same CDR3. The chain uses TRBV4-2 and TRBJ2-5, with TRBD2 matching over 11 bases. Losses at the gene ends were 0 bases for V and 5 bases for J; bases not matched to a gene: 5. The CDR3 is made up of 16 amino acids. Germline assignment: CDR1 LGHNA and CDR2 YNFKEQ. CDR3 loop: CASSQEGSGGAETQYF. CDR3 sequence (DNA): TGTGCCAGCAGCCAAGAGGGTAGCGGGGGGGCGGAGACCCAGTACTTC.

This chain links TRBV10-3 with TRBJ2-7, with D maybe TRBD2 (7 bases). The V and J ends lost 3 bases and 3 bases respectively, with 18 bases between them. Looked up from germline, CDR1 is ENHRY and CDR2 is SYGVKD. The CDR3 contains 16 residues. DNA of the CDR3: TGTGCCATCAGTGACATAGGGGGGGGGTTTTACTACGAGCAGTACTTC. Protein sequence: CAISDIGGGFYYEQYF.

This sequence joins TRBV10-2 and TRBJ2-7; 11 bases are a match to TRBD2. The CDR3 extends over 14 amino acids. Germline assignment: CDR1 WSHSY and CDR2 SAAADI. With 5 bases clipped from V and 3 bases from J, the junction kept 3 bases outside the gene matches. CDR3 sequence reads: CASSYGTSGYEQYV. As DNA, the CDR3 is TGCGCCAGCAGTTACGGGACTAGCGGCTACGAGCAGTACGTC.

This clone was observed a handful of times. The chain couples TRBV6-1 to TRBJ2-2; 12 bases match TRBD2. The CDR3 sequence is 15 residues long. Germline CDR1 reads MNHNS; CDR2 reads SASEGT. Trimming removed 8 bases from V and 3 bases from J; junction bases left unmatched: 4. CDR3 sequence (DNA): TGTGCCAGCCGAAGACTAGCGGGGGACACCGGGGAGCTGTTTTTT. This encodes CASRRLAGDTGELFF.

The rearrangement joins TRBV7-9 to TRBJ2-3, with TRBD2 matching 12 bases. The CDR3 sequence is 15 residues long. V shed 6 bases, J shed 6 bases, and the junction held 7 bases outside the gene matches. In germline, CDR1 is SEHNR, CDR2 FQNEAQ (reference sequence). CDR3 protein: CASRKLAGGVDTQYF. The CDR3 region has the DNA TGTGCCAGCAGGAAACTAGCGGGGGGTGTGGATACGCAGTATTTT.

This chain uses TRBV2 with TRBJ1-3; perhaps TRBD1 as D (5 bases). The CDR3 loop spans 16 amino acids. V was pared by 0 bases and J by 1 base, with 10 bases between. Looked up from germline, CDR1 is SNHLY and CDR2 is FYNNEI. The CDR3 spells CASSEAHRGSGNTIYF. CDR3 nucleotide sequence: TGTGCCAGCAGTGAAGCGCACCGGGGGTCTGGAAACACCATATATTTT.

CDR3 DNA: TGTGCCAGCAGTCCGGGGGAGGGGGGCTACAATGAGCAGTTCTTC. Its translation: CASSPGEGGYNEQFF. The chain uses TRBV28 and TRBJ2-1, with a possible D match to TRBD2 (7 bases). Germline V gives CDR1 MDHEN, CDR2 SYDVKM. Trimming shortened V by 5 bases and J by 3 bases, and 14 bases separated the two germline ends. The CDR3 has 15 residues.